The present entry profiles one TCR beta chain with its context. This record comes from a study of control samples from healthy donors and cancer patients. Clones were sequenced by immunoSEQ multiplex PCR, and TCRdb holds only the in-frame ones, with some missing. This table has about 140,000 clones, 80% to 95% appearing once. Between the trimmed V and J ends, which lost 11 bases and 4 bases, there was a span of 12 bases. In germline, CDR1 is LNHDA, CDR2 SQIVND (reference sequence). The CDR3 extends over 12 amino acids. The source is a man aged 30-40 years in good health. The rearrangement links TRBV19 to TRBJ1-5, with a possible D match to TRBD1 (5 bases). Sequencing used blood. The CDR3 loop is CAVQGLNQPQHF. The CDR3 DNA reads TGTGCCGTCCAGGGCCTAAATCAGCCCCAGCATTTT.